This T cell receptor beta chain was sequenced in a study of STAT3 mutations in large granular lymphocyte leukemia. Across the whole study: Over half of T-LGLL patients had one or more immunosuppressive regimens. Findings and caveats of the study: All newly emerging clones after therapy were STAT3 wild type. In T-cell large granular lymphocyte leukemia, about half of patients showed multiple immunodominant subclonotypes.

Using immunoSEQ multiplex PCR, the repertoire was profiled, and TCRdb retains in-frame clones only, with some absent. The data hold about 24,000 clones, with 94% observed a single time. Note on this clone: Antigen: not known.

The germline V gene has CDR1 SGDLS and CDR2 YYNGEE. V lost 4 bases to trimming and J lost 4 bases; unmatched junction nucleotides: 2. CDR3 size: 14 residues. The sample comprised peripheral blood mononuclear cells. The TCR comes from a man aged 35 to 55 with T-cell large granular lymphocyte leukemia. Some clones in this sample may be carry-over from other donors' samples. The rearrangement links TRBV9 to TRBJ1-2; 12 nucleotides match TRBD1. The chain's CDR3 is CASSRDRGPYGYTF. In nucleotides, the CDR3 is TGTGCCAGCAGCAGGGACAGGGGGCCCTATGGCTACACCTTC.